The 27 T cell receptor beta chains below all came from one sample that was sequenced in a study of blood T cell repertoires in COVID-19. Only in-frame clones appear in the TCRdb table, and some are missing; sequencing was by immunoSEQ multiplex PCR. This sample has roughly 290,000 clones; more than 70% occur once, and the top ten carry approximately 8.1%. Material: peripheral blood. The receptors were sampled from a woman aged 45-65 years who had recovered from COVID-19.

The chain uses TRBV5-5 and TRBJ1-2; TRBD1 might be the D (6 bases). Per the germline V gene, CDR1 is SGHKS and CDR2 is YYEKEE (reference sequence). The CDR3 has 15 residues. Trimming took off 1 base at V and 2 bases at J, with 12 bases between the two ends. The CDR3 is CASSLRAGVNYGYTF. CDR3 in DNA: TGTGCCAGCAGCTTGAGGGCAGGGGTAAACTATGGCTACACCTTC.

The chain joins TRBV28 to TRBJ1-3; no reliable D call. The CDR3 is 14 amino acids. Trimming stripped 3 bases from V and 4 bases from J, with 10 bases between. In germline, CDR1 is MDHEN, CDR2 SYDVKM. Written as DNA, the CDR3 is TGTGCCAGCAGTTTGTGGCAGGCCGGAAACACCATATATTTT. Its translation is CASSLWQAGNTIYF.

The chain employs TRBV7-6 and TRBJ2-7, with D perhaps matching TRBD2 (6 bases). The CDR3 runs 13 residues. Germline values: CDR1 SGHVS, CDR2 FNYEAQ. V was clipped by 5 bases and J by 4 bases, with 12 bases between them. CDR3 DNA sequence: TGTGCCAGCAGCGGTGGTGGGGGGTACGAGCAGTACTTC. It codes for CASSGGGGYEQYF.

The chain combines TRBV6-5 with TRBJ1-2; TRBD1 matches 7 bases. In germline, CDR1 is MNHEY, CDR2 SVGAGI. The CDR3 is 12 residues long. V dropped 5 bases and J dropped 8; count of bases not matched to a gene: 5. The CDR3 reads CASSRTGLGYTF. CDR3 nucleotide sequence: TGTGCCAGCAGTCGGACAGGTCTGGGCTACACCTTC.

The chain combines TRBV4-1 with TRBJ2-3, with D tentatively TRBD2 (6 bases). CDR3 length: 15 amino acids. V was clipped by 4 bases and J by 2 bases, with 13 bases between them. From germline, CDR1 is MGHRA and CDR2 YSYEKL. CDR3 sequence reads: CASSPRASDTDTQYF. In DNA, the CDR3 is TGCGCCAGCAGCCCTCGGGCTAGCGACACAGATACGCAGTATTTT.

This chain joins TRBV9 and TRBJ1-1; unclear D gene. There are 13 residues in the CDR3. V was trimmed by 2 bases and J by 4 bases, leaving 9 bases between them. Germline loops: CDR1 SGDLS, CDR2 YYNGEE. The CDR3 loop reads CASSVSDTTEAFF. The CDR3 bases are TGTGCCAGCAGCGTCAGTGATACCACTGAAGCTTTCTTT.

The chain carries TRBV19 and TRBJ2-6; TRBD2 might be the D (5 bases). CDR1 is LNHDA, CDR2 SQIVND, per germline (reference sequence). Deletions cut 3 bases from V and 0 bases from J, with 6 bases between. This CDR3 is 15 amino acids long. The chain's CDR3 is CASSMGSSGANVLTF. The CDR3 DNA reads TGTGCCAGTAGTATGGGGAGCTCTGGGGCCAACGTCCTGACTTTC.

The chain employs TRBV18 and TRBJ2-6; D not certain. The CDR3 has 16 amino acids. V dropped 3 bases and J dropped 0 bases, with 9 bases sitting between them. The germline gives CDR1 KGHSH, CDR2 LQKENI. This CDR3 reads CASSPLTSSGANVLTF. CDR3 bases: TGTGCCAGCTCACCGTTAACAAGCTCTGGGGCCAACGTCCTGACTTTC.

This sequence joins TRBV30 and TRBJ2-4; D is possibly TRBD2 (7 bases). Germline CDR1 and CDR2: GTSNPN and SVGIG (reference sequence). There are 14 residues in the CDR3. The V and J ends lost 2 bases and 6 bases respectively, with 14 bases between them. The CDR3 loop reads CAWSPTGGPNIQYF. The CDR3 DNA sequence: TGTGCCTGGAGTCCCACCGGGGGGCCAAACATTCAGTACTTC. Based on the CDR3 plus reference TRBV30 and TRBJ2-4, the full variable domain is SQTIHQWPATLVQPVGSPLSLECTVEGTSNPNLYWYRQAAGRGLQLLFYSVGIGQISSEVPQNLSASRPQDRQFILSSKKLLLSDSGFYLCAWSPTGGPNIQYFGAGTRLSVL.

The V call is TRBV14, the J call TRBJ2-5; 8 bases map to TRBD1. The germline V gene has CDR1 SGHDN and CDR2 FVKESK. With V trimmed by 4 bases and J by 4 bases, 8 bases remained unmatched. There are 15 residues in the CDR3. CDR3 sequence reads: CASSRGQGPGETQYF. CDR3 DNA: TGTGCCAGCAGCCGAGGACAGGGCCCGGGAGAGACCCAGTACTTC.

This clone was found a few times. The gene calls are TRBV2 and TRBJ2-5; unclear D gene. Germline V gives CDR1 SNHLY, CDR2 FYNNEI. The length of the CDR3 is 12 residues. The V and J ends lost 5 bases and 1 base respectively, with 5 bases between them. In DNA form, the CDR3 reads TGTGCCAGCAGTATCGTCCAAGAGACCCAGTACTTC. It translates to CASSIVQETQYF. Looking up the rest from reference TRBV2 and TRBJ2-5 gives the full variable domain: EPEVTQTPSHQVTQMGQEVILRCVPISNHLYFYWYRQILGQKVEFLVSFYNNEISEKSEIFDDQFSVERPDGSNFTLKIRSTKLEDSAMYFCASSIVQETQYFGPGTRLLVL.

The chain has TRBV25-1 and TRBJ1-1; a possible D gene is TRBD1 (6 bases). The CDR3 runs 16 residues. Between the trimmed V and J ends, which lost 2 bases and 3 bases, there was a span of 16 bases. CDR1 and CDR2 from the germline V gene are MGHDK and SYGVNS. CDR3 in DNA: TGTGCCAGCAGTGAAATTCGGGGGGGCGAGGACACTGAAGCTTTCTTT. This sequence encodes CASSEIRGGEDTEAFF.

The chain links TRBV11-2 to TRBJ2-7; 8 bases map to TRBD1. The CDR3 is 15 residues long. From germline, CDR1 is SGHAT and CDR2 FQNNGV. V dropped 3 bases and J dropped 1; count of bases not matched to a gene: 5. CDR3 sequence (DNA): TGTGCCAGCAGCTTTCAGGGGGCACCATCCTACGAGCAGTACTTC. Translating it yields CASSFQGAPSYEQYF. Filled out from reference TRBV11-2 and TRBJ2-7, the complete variable domain reads EAGVAQSPRYKIIEKRQSVAFWCNPISGHATLYWYQQILGQGPKLLIQFQNNGVVDDSQLPKDRFSAERLKGVDSTLKIQPAKLEDSAVYLCASSFQGAPSYEQYFGPGTRLTVT.

The V gene is TRBV7-9, the J gene TRBJ2-5, with 7 bases that match TRBD1. This CDR3 has 15 residues. Germline assignment: CDR1 SEHNR and CDR2 FQNEAQ (reference sequence). The J segment lost 5 bases and the V segment lost 6 bases, leaving 12 bases of the junction unmatched. The CDR3 DNA is TGTGCCAGCAGTCCCACCGGGACAGTAGGGGAGACCCAGTACTTC. Translation gives CASSPTGTVGETQYF.

The CDR3 protein is CASSLPGQPYEQYF. CDR3 coding DNA: TGTGCCAGCAGTCTACCGGGACAGCCATACGAGCAGTACTTC. This chain joins TRBV28 and TRBJ2-7, with 7 bases aligning to TRBD1. J gave up 4 bases and V 5 bases, and 8 bases lay outside the gene matches. CDR1 and CDR2 (germline): MDHEN, SYDVKM. The CDR3 contains 14 residues.

The chain links TRBV5-4 to TRBJ2-1, with 13 bases that match TRBD2. Losses at the gene ends were 1 base for V and 7 bases for J; bases not matched to a gene: 11. The CDR3 runs 18 residues. Germline CDR1 and CDR2: SGHNT and YYREEE (reference sequence). DNA of the CDR3: TGTGCCAGCAGCTTGAATGCCTGGGGACTAGCGGGACGGAATGAGCAGTTCTTC. Amino acid sequence: CASSLNAWGLAGRNEQFF.

The V call is TRBV28, the J call TRBJ1-4, with TRBD1 identical over 7 bases. This CDR3 region has 15 residues. Germline loops: CDR1 MDHEN, CDR2 SYDVKM. Trimming at V came to 5 bases and at J to 8 bases, leaving 11 bases not matched to a gene. The CDR3 region is CASSGGGRVGEKLFF. DNA of the CDR3: TGTGCCAGCAGTGGAGGGGGCAGGGTCGGCGAAAAACTGTTTTTT.

This chain connects TRBV10-2 to TRBJ1-6; a weak D match, TRBD1 (5 bases). Deletions cut 7 bases from V and 3 bases from J, with 13 bases between. From germline, CDR1 is WSHSY and CDR2 SAAADI. The CDR3 is made up of 15 amino acids. The CDR3 is CASTRTGDYNSPLHF. The CDR3 nucleotides read TGCGCCAGCACCAGGACGGGGGACTATAATTCACCCCTCCACTTT.

V gene TRBV28 combines with J gene TRBJ2-5, with TRBD2 identical over 14 bases. This CDR3 is 16 amino acids long. Per the germline V gene, CDR1 is MDHEN and CDR2 is SYDVKM. Unmatched junction bases numbered 7, after V lost 6 bases and J lost 4 bases. The CDR3 here is CASRPGLAGVRETQYF. DNA of the CDR3: TGTGCCAGCAGACCGGGACTAGCGGGGGTACGAGAGACCCAGTACTTC.

In this sample, this clone turned up once. A read error may explain this, as a much larger clone is one base away. The rearrangement joins TRBV28 to TRBJ1-2; D call uncertain. V was pared by 5 bases and J by 0 bases, with 7 bases between. This CDR3 has 13 amino acids. The germline V gene has CDR1 MDHEN and CDR2 SYDVKM. Here the CDR3 reads CASSTGTNYGYTF. In DNA, the CDR3 is TGTGCCAGCAGTACCGGGACTAACTATGGCTACACCTTC.

This rearrangement joins TRBV2 to TRBJ1-3; the D is unclear. Trimming removed 2 bases at V and 2 bases at J, with 7 bases between. CDR3 length: 14 residues. Germline CDR1 SNHLY, CDR2 FYNNEI. This CDR3 is CASSERGTGNTIYF. The CDR3, as DNA: TGTGCCAGCAGTGAACGGGGAACTGGAAACACCATATATTTT.

The V call is TRBV4-2, the J call TRBJ2-1; maybe TRBD2 (5 bases). Trimming removed 8 bases from V and 6 bases from J, with 8 bases in between. The CDR3 contains 11 residues. Germline lookup yields CDR1 LGHNA and CDR2 YNFKEQ. CDR3 nucleotides: TGTGCCAGCTCCCGGGGCAATGAGCAGTTCTTC. Amino acid sequence: CASSRGNEQFF.

This chain connects TRBV15 to TRBJ1-4, with D unclear. CDR3 length: 16 amino acids. Germline-derived CDR1 and CDR2 are LNHNV and YYDKDF (reference sequence). Trimming took off 1 base at V and 0 bases at J, with 9 bases between the two ends. CDR3 in amino acids: CATSRATAATNEKLFF. CDR3 nucleotide sequence: TGTGCCACCAGCAGAGCTACAGCCGCAACTAATGAAAAACTGTTTTTT.

The chain uses TRBV11-3 and TRBJ2-1; perhaps TRBD2 as D (6 bases). V was shortened by 1 base and J by 12 bases, with 10 bases between the two germline ends. CDR3 length: 12 residues. Germline-derived CDR1 and CDR2 are SGHNT and YENEEA. CDR3 region: CASSLVASVQFF. As DNA, the CDR3 is TGTGCCAGCAGCTTAGTGGCTAGCGTGCAGTTCTTC. The full variable domain, its missing parts supplied by reference TRBV11-3 and TRBJ2-1, is EAGVVQSPRYKIIEKKQPVAFWCNPISGHNTLYWYLQNLGQGPELLIRYENEEAVDDSQLPKDRFSAERLKGVDSTLKIQPAELGDSAVYLCASSLVASVQFFGPGTRLTVL.

The chain joins TRBV2 to TRBJ2-3; possible D gene TRBD2, 6 bases. Between the trimmed V and J ends, which lost 4 bases and 4 bases, there was a span of 6 bases. The CDR3 spans 12 residues. Germline V lookup: CDR1 SNHLY, CDR2 FYNNEI. This CDR3 reads CASSGEADTQYF. As DNA, the CDR3 is TGTGCCAGCAGTGGGGAGGCAGATACGCAGTATTTT.

V is TRBV5-1 and J is TRBJ2-1; 8 bases are a match to TRBD2. Germline CDR1 SGHRS, CDR2 YFSETQ. The CDR3 has 15 residues. V was clipped by 0 bases and J by 4 bases; unmatched bases: 3. The CDR3 DNA reads TGCGCCAGCAGCTTGGCGGGAGGGGTTTACAATGAGCAGTTCTTC. It yields the protein CASSLAGGVYNEQFF.

The chain joins TRBV9 to TRBJ2-6; D call uncertain. The V end lost 0 bases, the J end lost 4 bases, and 5 bases lay between the germline ends. Per germline, CDR1 SGDLS and CDR2 YYNGEE. The CDR3 consists of 14 residues. The CDR3 here is CASSVAMGANVLTF. The DNA for the CDR3 is TGTGCCAGCAGCGTAGCCATGGGGGCCAACGTCCTGACTTTC.